These 27 T cell receptor beta chains were sequenced from one sample in a study of shared clonotypes between healthy human individuals. The naive CD8 subset, CD45RO-negative cells positively selected for CCR7, excluded terminally differentiated effector memory CD45RA+ cells. Clones were sequenced by immunoSEQ multiplex PCR, and TCRdb holds only the in-frame ones, with some missing. The sample yields fewer than 1 million clones, about 96% seen once. Sequenced sample: naive CD8+ T cells sorted from blood. The receptors shown here come from a man aged 25-45 years in good health.

The gene calls are TRBV4-1 and TRBJ1-2; D perhaps matches TRBD1 (5 bases). CDR1 and CDR2 (germline): MGHRA, YSYEKL. The V end lost 7 bases, the J end lost 6 bases, and 12 bases lay between the germline ends. The CDR3 is made up of 12 amino acids. This chain's CDR3 is CASKALGHGYTF. CDR3 bases: TGCGCCAGCAAAGCGTTGGGGCATGGCTACACCTTC.

V usage is TRBV19 and J usage is TRBJ2-7; a possible D gene is TRBD1 (5 bases). Deletions cut 5 bases from V and 3 bases from J, with 11 bases between. CDR3 length equals 13 residues. Per the germline V gene, CDR1 is LNHDA and CDR2 is SQIVND (reference sequence). CDR3 sequence (DNA): TGTGCCAGTAGTTTCCGTCAGGGCTACGAGCAGTACTTC. It codes for CASSFRQGYEQYF.

The chain has TRBV18 and TRBJ2-4; maybe TRBD1 (6 bases). CDR3 size: 19 residues. The germline gives CDR1 KGHSH, CDR2 LQKENI. Trimming left V 6 bases short and J 0 bases short, with 24 bases between. CDR3 bases: TGTGCCAGCTCTCTCTTCGAACAGGGAAGGGGGTTAGCCAAAAACATTCAGTACTTC. It specifies CASSLFEQGRGLAKNIQYF.

The J gene is TRBJ2-7, the V gene TRBV9; tentatively, D is TRBD2 (5 bases). CDR1 is SGDLS and CDR2 is YYNGEE in the germline V gene. The length of the CDR3 is 15 residues. V was trimmed by 4 bases and J by 3 bases, leaving 17 bases between them. CDR3 in amino acids: CASSPSGSPGYEQYF. The CDR3, as DNA: TGTGCCAGCAGCCCCTCGGGGAGCCCTGGCTACGAGCAGTACTTC.

V usage is TRBV11-2 and J usage is TRBJ2-3, with a possible D match to TRBD1 (5 bases). With 7 bases removed from V and 2 bases from J, the gap between germline ends came to 16 bases. From germline, CDR1 is SGHAT and CDR2 FQNNGV. CDR3 size: 15 residues. The CDR3, as DNA: TGTGCCAGCAACGCTAATCCAGGGTTCACAGATACGCAGTATTTT. Protein product: CASNANPGFTDTQYF.

This sequence joins TRBV5-1 and TRBJ2-3; D is possibly TRBD2 (6 bases). Germline lookup yields CDR1 SGHRS and CDR2 YFSETQ. The V end lost 2 bases, the J end lost 4 bases, and 20 bases lay between the germline ends. The CDR3 is 17 residues long. The DNA for the CDR3 is TGCGCCAGCAGCTTTCGGGACTCTCTCGAAGGGGCAGATACGCAGTATTTT. Amino acids: CASSFRDSLEGADTQYF.

The V gene is TRBV5-6, the J gene TRBJ2-7; D not certain. CDR3 size: 14 residues. With 0 bases removed from V and 2 bases from J, the gap between germline ends came to 9 bases. Germline CDR1 reads SGHDT; CDR2 reads YYEEEE. The CDR3 DNA sequence: TGTGCCAGCAGCTTGGATGCGGTGGCCTACGAGCAGTACTTC. Its translation is CASSLDAVAYEQYF.

The chain employs TRBV7-9 and TRBJ1-1; no clear D. The V end lost 5 bases, the J end lost 4 bases, and 14 bases lay between the germline ends. The CDR3 totals 14 residues. Germline CDR1 SEHNR, CDR2 FQNEAQ (reference sequence). CDR3 in DNA: TGTGCCAGCAGCGCCCCGAATGGTATCACTGAAGCTTTCTTT. This gives the protein CASSAPNGITEAFF.

This chain connects TRBV14 to TRBJ2-7; D is perhaps TRBD1 (6 bases). Trimming took off 5 bases at V and 5 bases at J, with 16 bases between the two ends. Per the germline V gene, CDR1 is SGHDN and CDR2 is FVKESK. CDR3 length: 14 amino acids. CDR3 sequence (DNA): TGTGCCAGCAGCTACGCCGACAGGACGGACGAGCAGTACTTC. Translation: CASSYADRTDEQYF.

V and J are TRBV27 and TRBJ1-4; 7 bases map to TRBD1. The CDR3 sequence is 18 residues long. V shed 8 bases and J 8 bases; nucleotides not matched to a gene: 23. Germline assignment: CDR1 MNHEY and CDR2 SMNVEV (reference sequence). Here the CDR3 reads CASRKGGDSLSSWEKLFF. The CDR3 coding sequence is TGTGCCAGCCGTAAGGGAGGGGACAGCCTCTCCTCTTGGGAAAAACTGTTTTTT. The full variable domain, completed using reference TRBV27 and TRBJ1-4, is EAQVTQNPRYLITVTGKKLTVTCSQNMNHEYMSWYRQDPGLGLRQIYYSMNVEVTDKGDVPEGYKVSRKEKRNFPLILESPSPNQTSLYFCASRKGGDSLSSWEKLFFGSGTQLSVL.

This clone was seen just once. The chain employs TRBV7-8 and TRBJ2-1; D not certain. CDR3 length: 12 amino acids. The V gene's germline CDR1 is SGHVS and CDR2 FQNEAQ. V lost 5 bases to trimming and J lost 10 bases, with 12 bases between them. This CDR3 reads CASSDLDGEQFF. The DNA for the CDR3 is TGTGCCAGCAGCGACCTTGACGGCGAGCAGTTCTTC.

This rearrangement joins TRBV7-6 to TRBJ2-1; 7 nucleotides match TRBD2. Germline CDR1 reads SGHVS; CDR2 reads FNYEAQ. This CDR3 is built from 13 residues. After removal of 3 bases from V and 8 bases from J, the junction contained 4 bases not matched to a gene. The CDR3 spells CASSFGRGDEQFF. The CDR3 nucleotides read TGTGCCAGCAGCTTTGGGAGGGGCGATGAGCAGTTCTTC. The whole variable domain, remainder taken from reference TRBV7-6 and TRBJ2-1, is GAGVSQSPRYKVTKRGQDVALRCDPISGHVSLYWYRQALGQGPEFLTYFNYEAQQDKSGLPNDRFSAERPEGSISTLTIQRTEQRDSAMYRCASSFGRGDEQFFGPGTRLTVL.

The chain has TRBV7-9 and TRBJ2-7; D remains unclear. The CDR3 consists of 15 residues. Germline V lookup: CDR1 SEHNR, CDR2 FQNEAQ (reference sequence). Trimming shortened V by 5 bases and J by 4 bases, and 18 bases separated the two germline ends. As DNA, the CDR3 is TGTGCCAGCAGCACTTTTGGACGGAAACTATACGAGCAGTACTTC. Protein product: CASSTFGRKLYEQYF.

This sequence joins TRBV13 and TRBJ2-7, with D possibly TRBD2 on 6 matching bases. This CDR3 is built from 14 residues. CDR1 PRHDT and CDR2 FYEKMQ come from the germline V gene (reference sequence). The ends were cut back, 7 bases at V and 0 bases at J, with 13 bases in the middle. The CDR3, as DNA: TGTGCCAGCACGGAGGGGCTAGGCTCCTACGAGCAGTACTTC. It codes for CASTEGLGSYEQYF.

Worth noting for this clone: Different DNA sequences within this sample yield the same CDR3. The chain combines TRBV13 with TRBJ2-7, with 11 positions matching TRBD1. The trim removed 1 base at V and 3 bases at J, leaving 2 bases unmatched. Germline V gene sequence: CDR1 PRHDT, CDR2 FYEKMQ (reference sequence). The CDR3 is 15 amino acids. In DNA, the CDR3 is TGTGCCAGCAGCTTAGCCGGGACAGGGGGCTACGAGCAGTACTTC. Translation gives CASSLAGTGGYEQYF. The whole variable domain, remainder taken from reference TRBV13 and TRBJ2-7, is AAGVIQSPRHLIKEKRETATLKCYPIPRHDTVYWYQQGPGQDPQFLISFYEKMQSDKGSIPDRFSAQQFSDYHSELNMSSLELGDSALYFCASSLAGTGGYEQYFGPGTRLTVT.

V usage is TRBV15 and J usage is TRBJ1-4; TRBD1 aligns across 8 bases. Per the germline V gene, CDR1 is LNHNV and CDR2 is YYDKDF (reference sequence). The CDR3 is made up of 15 amino acids. Trimming at V came to 9 bases and at J to 4 bases, leaving 10 bases not matched to a gene. Here the CDR3 reads CATRLDRGINEKLFF. DNA for the CDR3: TGTGCCACGCGCTTAGACAGGGGAATTAATGAAAAACTGTTTTTT.

This chain links TRBV7-9 with TRBJ2-7, with no clear D. V was trimmed by 0 bases and J by 2 bases, leaving 17 bases between them. The V gene's germline CDR1 is SEHNR and CDR2 FQNEAQ (reference sequence). The CDR3 spans 17 residues. The CDR3 loop reads CASSLARLGGMTYEQYF. The CDR3, as DNA: TGTGCCAGCAGCTTAGCGCGGTTGGGCGGAATGACCTACGAGCAGTACTTC.

The chain joins TRBV29-1 to TRBJ2-1, with 12 bases matching TRBD2. The V gene's germline CDR1 is SQVTM and CDR2 ANQGSEA. Trimming at V came to 1 base and at J to 4 bases, leaving 2 bases not matched to a gene. The CDR3 sequence is 15 residues long. The DNA of the CDR3 is TGCAGCGTTGAAGGACTAGCGGGAGATTACAATGAGCAGTTCTTC. It encodes CSVEGLAGDYNEQFF.

The V and J genes are TRBV4-1 and TRBJ2-1; D is perhaps TRBD1 or TRBD2 (5 bases each). The V end lost 1 base, the J end lost 4 bases, and 8 bases lay between the germline ends. The CDR3 sequence is 14 residues long. Germline V gene data show CDR1 as MGHRA and CDR2 as YSYEKL. CDR3 DNA sequence: TGCGCCAGCAGCCAAGTCGGGGCATACAATGAGCAGTTCTTC. This encodes CASSQVGAYNEQFF.

This rearrangement joins TRBV29-1 to TRBJ1-1, with D unclear. Germline V CDR1 and CDR2: SQVTM, ANQGSEA. The CDR3 is made up of 13 amino acids. V shed 1 base and J shed 1 base, with 7 bases lying between them. The CDR3 reads CSVEVEGNTEAFF. The CDR3 DNA sequence: TGCAGCGTTGAAGTCGAAGGGAACACTGAAGCTTTCTTT.

The chain uses TRBV7-8 and TRBJ1-3; D not resolved. The CDR3 covers 14 residues. V lost 1 base and J lost 1, with 5 bases in between. Germline V CDR1 and CDR2: SGHVS, FQNEAQ. CDR3 sequence: CASSLETSGNTIYF. The CDR3, as DNA: TGTGCCAGCAGCTTAGAGACATCTGGAAACACCATATATTTT. The complete variable domain, with remaining parts taken from reference TRBV7-8 and TRBJ1-3, reads GAGVSQSPRYKVAKRGQDVALRCDPISGHVSLFWYQQALGQGPEFLTYFQNEAQLDKSGLPSDRFFAERPEGSVSTLKIQRTQQEDSAVYLCASSLETSGNTIYFGEGSWLTVV.

Only one count was recorded for this clone. Additional DNA sequences in this sample encode the identical CDR3. This chain connects TRBV29-1 to TRBJ2-5; D is unresolved. V lost 0 bases, J lost 3 bases, and 8 bases lay in between. The CDR3 extends over 13 amino acids. Germline CDR1 and CDR2: SQVTM and ANQGSEA. The CDR3 coding sequence is TGCAGCGTTGAAGAAGGTCTGAAAGAGACCCAGTACTTC. It codes for CSVEEGLKETQYF.

A single count supports this clone. This chain links TRBV6-4 with TRBJ2-7, with D possibly being TRBD2 (5 bases). Germline CDR1 MRHNA, CDR2 SNTAGT. This CDR3 comprises 14 residues. Trimming took 6 bases from V and 0 from J, leaving 12 bases between them. The CDR3 loop is CASRPGSSSYEQYF. In DNA form, the CDR3 reads TGTGCCAGCAGACCGGGATCGAGCTCCTACGAGCAGTACTTC.

V is TRBV27 and J is TRBJ2-2; D not resolved. Germline assignment: CDR1 MNHEY and CDR2 SMNVEV (reference sequence). This CDR3 has 13 amino acids. V gave up 6 bases and J gave up 3 bases, with 8 bases separating them. CDR3 sequence reads: CASSDPYTGELFF. The CDR3 nucleotides read TGTGCCAGCAGCGACCCGTACACCGGGGAGCTGTTTTTT.

This chain connects TRBV11-2 to TRBJ1-2, with no clear D. V lost 4 bases to trimming and J lost 7 bases, with 16 bases between them. Germline CDR1 SGHAT, CDR2 FQNNGV. This CDR3 contains 14 residues. The CDR3 spells CASSSSLMPFGYTF. CDR3 nucleotide sequence: TGTGCCAGCAGCTCGTCCCTTATGCCCTTTGGCTACACCTTC.

CDR3 nucleotides: TGTGCCAGCGGGCGCTACGAGCAGTACTTC. Translation gives CASGRYEQYF. V is TRBV2 and J is TRBJ2-7; D is ambiguous. The CDR3 extends over 10 amino acids. V was cut by 8 bases and J by 3 bases, with 5 bases left in between. Germline CDR1 reads SNHLY; CDR2 reads FYNNEI.

V and J are TRBV11-2 and TRBJ2-5; TRBD1 matches 11 bases. Trimming removed 1 base from V and 3 bases from J; junction bases left unmatched: 1. The CDR3 covers 15 residues. Germline CDR1 is SGHAT and CDR2 is FQNNGV. DNA of the CDR3: TGTGCCAGCAGCTTAGGGACAGGGGGCGAAGAGACCCAGTACTTC. Its translation is CASSLGTGGEETQYF.